A selection of T cell receptor beta chains follows, all from one sample in a study of blood T cell repertoires in COVID-19. TCRdb's table, derived via immunoSEQ multiplex PCR, lists solely in-frame clones and lacks some. The profile shows under 250,000 clones, over 70% of them singletons. Sequenced input: peripheral blood. All receptors derive from a woman between 65 and 79 years old with acute or convalescent COVID-19. Each CDR3 is given with its conserved first and last residue. The order of the fields is clone size, D gene, J gene, V gene, CDR3 DNA, CDR3 protein. D genes are given only for firm matches. Only part of the rows carry a size: once, few, many, or a class if the clone is expanded.

clone_size: .; d_call: TRBD1; j_call: TRBJ2-2; v_call: TRBV7-8; cdr3_nt: TGTGCCAGCAGCTTAGGCAGGACAGGCGGAAACACCGGGGAGCTGTTTTTT; cdr3_aa: CASSLGRTGGNTGELFF
clone_size: .; d_call: TRBD1; j_call: TRBJ2-7; v_call: TRBV5-4; cdr3_nt: TGTGCCAGCAGCTTGCAAGGGACAGACGAGCAGTACTTC; cdr3_aa: CASSLQGTDEQYF
clone_size: .; d_call: TRBD2; j_call: TRBJ2-7; v_call: TRBV9; cdr3_nt: TGTGCCAGCAGCGTGAATAGCGGGGATGAGCAGTACTTC; cdr3_aa: CASSVNSGDEQYF
clone_size: .; d_call: TRBD2; j_call: TRBJ2-3; v_call: TRBV27; cdr3_nt: TGTGCCAGCAGTTTGGAAGCGGGGAGCACAGATACGCAGTATTTT; cdr3_aa: CASSLEAGSTDTQYF
clone_size: once; d_call: TRBD1; j_call: TRBJ2-2; v_call: TRBV29-1; cdr3_nt: TGCAGCGTAGGACAGGGGATCACCGGGGAGCTGTTTTTT; cdr3_aa: CSVGQGITGELFF
clone_size: many; d_call: .; j_call: TRBJ1-1; v_call: TRBV2; cdr3_nt: TGTGCCAGCGGGGAGTTAGAGAACACTGAAGCTTTCTTT; cdr3_aa: CASGELENTEAFF
clone_size: few; d_call: .; j_call: TRBJ2-5; v_call: TRBV4-3; cdr3_nt: TGCGCCAGCAGCCAAAGTGTCGCGGTGCGACAAGAGACCCAGTACTTC; cdr3_aa: CASSQSVAVRQETQYF
clone_size: .; d_call: TRBD2; j_call: TRBJ2-1; v_call: TRBV19; cdr3_nt: TGTGCCAGTAGTATTTTGATTAGCGGGGGGGCAAATGAGCAGTTCTTC; cdr3_aa: CASSILISGGANEQFF
clone_size: .; d_call: TRBD1; j_call: TRBJ2-2; v_call: TRBV5-4; cdr3_nt: TGTGCCAGCAGCCGGGACAGGGAGGGCGGGGAGCTGTTTTTT; cdr3_aa: CASSRDREGGELFF
clone_size: .; d_call: TRBD1; j_call: TRBJ2-1; v_call: TRBV30; cdr3_nt: TGTGCCTGTCAAAGACAGGGCGATGAGCAGTTCTTC; cdr3_aa: CACQRQGDEQFF
clone_size: .; d_call: .; j_call: TRBJ2-2; v_call: TRBV11-3; cdr3_nt: TGTGCCAGCAGCCAGGGACTGCTGAACACCGGGGAGCTGTTTTTT; cdr3_aa: CASSQGLLNTGELFF
clone_size: .; d_call: .; j_call: TRBJ2-1; v_call: TRBV7-2; cdr3_nt: TGTGCCAGCAGCTTAGCTATGTCAGCCTACAATGAGCAGTTCTTC; cdr3_aa: CASSLAMSAYNEQFF
clone_size: once; d_call: TRBD2; j_call: TRBJ2-5; v_call: TRBV2; cdr3_nt: TGTGCCAGCAGTGTCCAGCGGGGGCCAGAGACCCAGTACTTC; cdr3_aa: CASSVQRGPETQYF
clone_size: .; d_call: .; j_call: TRBJ2-1; v_call: TRBV9; cdr3_nt: TGTGCCAGCAGCCCCGGACAGTCTTCAGGGGAGCAGTTCTTC; cdr3_aa: CASSPGQSSGEQFF
clone_size: .; d_call: TRBD1; j_call: TRBJ1-2; v_call: TRBV5-4; cdr3_nt: TGTGCCAGCAGCCCTGGGACAGAGACCTATGGCTACACCTTC; cdr3_aa: CASSPGTETYGYTF
clone_size: .; d_call: .; j_call: TRBJ2-3; v_call: TRBV18; cdr3_nt: TGTGCCAGCTCACTCCTTCAGGGGGGCCATCCAGATACGCAGTATTTT; cdr3_aa: CASSLLQGGHPDTQYF
clone_size: .; d_call: TRBD1; j_call: TRBJ2-2; v_call: TRBV11-2; cdr3_nt: TGTGCCAGCAGCACGGGCAGGGGGCGATATGAGGAGCTGTTTTTT; cdr3_aa: CASSTGRGRYEELFF
clone_size: .; d_call: .; j_call: TRBJ2-2; v_call: TRBV9; cdr3_nt: TGTGCCAGCAGCACACGGGGGAACACCGGGGAGCTGTTTTTT; cdr3_aa: CASSTRGNTGELFF
clone_size: .; d_call: .; j_call: TRBJ2-3; v_call: TRBV5-1; cdr3_nt: TGCGCCGGCAGCTTGGCCAGGGATCAGACTAGCACAGATACGCAGTATTTT; cdr3_aa: CAGSLARDQTSTDTQYF